The following is a TCR beta chain sequence with its context. The sample belongs to a study of blood T cell repertoires in COVID-19. Study in general: PBMCs, B-cell-depleted T cells, or T cells were the source of the cDNA or gDNA that made up the material.

The germline V gene has CDR1 SQVTM and CDR2 ANQGSEA. V was pared by 6 bases and J by 1 base, with 13 bases between. The CDR3 is 13 amino acids. In terms of age and location, participants ranged from about 18 to 95 years and lived in about 25 US areas. Original analysis: Reference gene primer amplification yielded estimated nucleated cell counts. Repertoires were generated with immunoSEQ multiplex PCR, while TCRdb's copy carries only in-frame clones and drops some. That table gives V, J and clone size, and the DNA gave D and trimming. This sample yields under 300,000 clones, of which around 90% are seen a single time; about 2.1% belongs to the top ten.

Sequencing was performed on PBMCs or T cells enriched from blood (not recorded which). The TCR comes from a woman between 40 and 55 years old with acute COVID-19. This chain links TRBV29-1 with TRBJ2-7, with a weak D call TRBD1 (6 bases). CDR3 in DNA: TGCAGCGTCCGCAGGGGTAGTTCCTACGAGCAGTACTTC. This encodes CSVRRGSSYEQYF.